The 28 T cell receptor beta chains below were found in one sample sequenced in a study of T cells after somatic rescue of genetic block. Method: immunoSEQ multiplex PCR; TCRdb's copy keeps in-frame clones and lacks some. The table includes around 67,000 clones, approximately 90% detected once. The source material was peripheral blood mononuclear cells (PBMCs). These receptors all come from a man between 25 and 39 years old.

The chain employs TRBV30 and TRBJ1-2; D remains unclear. Between the trimmed V and J ends, which lost 0 bases and 2 bases, there was a span of 13 bases. This CDR3 comprises 15 residues. Looked up from germline, CDR1 is GTSNPN and CDR2 is SVGIG (reference sequence). Written as DNA, the CDR3 is TGTGCCTGGAGTGTAATCTTGGGTTTAAACTATGGCTACACCTTC. The encoded protein is CAWSVILGLNYGYTF.

V gene TRBV5-6 combines with J gene TRBJ2-1; tentative D call: TRBD1 (5 bases). Trimming took 6 bases from V and 3 from J, leaving 13 bases between them. This CDR3 is 14 amino acids long. Germline lookup yields CDR1 SGHDT and CDR2 YYEEEE. CDR3 nucleotides: TGTGCCAGCAAACTATACGACAGCTACAATGAGCAGTTCTTC. The encoded protein is CASKLYDSYNEQFF.

The chain uses TRBV6-1 and TRBJ2-2; D is undetermined. V lost 1 base and J 0 bases, leaving 6 bases between the germline ends. Per the germline V gene, CDR1 is MNHNS and CDR2 is SASEGT. CDR3 length: 15 residues. As DNA, the CDR3 is TGTGCCAGCAGTGAAGACCAGTCGAACACCGGGGAGCTGTTTTTT. It translates to CASSEDQSNTGELFF.

The chain recombines TRBV28 with TRBJ2-7; no definite D call. The ends were cut back, 6 bases at V and 4 bases at J, with 10 bases in the middle. CDR1 is MDHEN, CDR2 SYDVKM, per germline. The CDR3 totals 12 residues. In DNA, the CDR3 is TGTGCCAGCAGCATCTCGGGTTACGAGCAGTACTTC. This sequence encodes CASSISGYEQYF. Filled out from reference TRBV28 and TRBJ2-7, the complete variable domain reads DVKVTQSSRYLVKRTGEKVFLECVQDMDHENMFWYRQDPGLGLRLIYFSYDVKMKEKGDIPEGYSVSREKKERFSLILESASTNQTSMYLCASSISGYEQYFGPGTRLTVT.

The sample holds a few counts of this clone. The chain employs TRBV6-1 and TRBJ2-7; TRBD1 matches at 12 bases. The V and J ends lost 4 bases and 1 base, in that order; junction bases with no gene match: 2. The CDR3 spans 15 residues. Germline CDR1 reads MNHNS; CDR2 reads SASEGT. In DNA form, the CDR3 reads TGTGCCAGCAGTGGGGACAGGGGGCGTTCCTACGAGCAGTACTTC. Protein: CASSGDRGRSYEQYF.

Only a few counts were recorded for this clone. The gene calls are TRBV15 and TRBJ2-3; D uncertain. Germline values: CDR1 LNHNV, CDR2 YYDKDF (reference sequence). The V end lost 1 base, the J end lost 1 base, and 6 bases lay between the germline ends. The CDR3 runs 14 residues. For the CDR3, the DNA is TGTGCCACCAGCAGAGGAACGGGCACAGATACGCAGTATTTT. Its protein is CATSRGTGTDTQYF.

The genes are TRBV19 and TRBJ1-3, with 7 bases that match TRBD1. The CDR3 is 13 residues long. In germline, CDR1 is LNHDA, CDR2 SQIVND (reference sequence). The trim removed 7 bases at V and 7 bases at J, leaving 7 bases unmatched. The CDR3 is CASTWAGGNTIYF. In nucleotides, the CDR3 is TGTGCCAGTACATGGGCAGGGGGGAACACCATATATTTT. Filled out from reference TRBV19 and TRBJ1-3, the complete variable domain reads DGGITQSPKYLFRKEGQNVTLSCEQNLNHDAMYWYRQDPGQGLRLIYYSQIVNDFQKGDIAEGYSVSREKKESFPLTVTSAQKNPTAFYLCASTWAGGNTIYFGEGSWLTVV.

This chain uses TRBV18 with TRBJ2-1; weak D call: TRBD2 (6 bases). Per germline, CDR1 KGHSH and CDR2 LQKENI. Trimming left V 0 bases short and J 6 bases short, with 12 bases between. The CDR3 is 15 residues long. CDR3 residues: CASSPPGLATNEQFF. CDR3 bases: TGTGCCAGCTCACCACCGGGACTGGCTACCAATGAGCAGTTCTTC.

This CDR3 is CASSLAQREAQFF. CDR3 DNA: TGTGCCAGCAGCTTGGCCCAGCGGGAGGCCCAGTTCTTC. This chain joins TRBV5-4 and TRBJ2-1; 9 bases are a match to TRBD2. The J segment lost 13 bases and the V segment lost 0 bases, leaving 5 bases of the junction unmatched. This CDR3 has 13 residues. Per germline, CDR1 SGHNT and CDR2 YYREEE (reference sequence).

The chain employs TRBV4-1 and TRBJ1-6, with 7 bases identical to TRBD1. CDR1 and CDR2 (germline): MGHRA, YSYEKL. The CDR3 consists of 15 residues. Trimming removed 5 bases from V and 5 bases from J; junction bases left unmatched: 6. The CDR3 DNA is TGCGCCAGCAGCTACACGCAGGGGGATAATTCACCCCTCCACTTT. Its translation is CASSYTQGDNSPLHF.

V is TRBV14 and J is TRBJ1-6, with 8 bases identical to TRBD1. This CDR3 contains 14 residues. Germline values: CDR1 SGHDN, CDR2 FVKESK. V dropped 1 base and J dropped 10; count of bases not matched to a gene: 3. The CDR3 DNA follows: TGTGCCAGCAGCCAAGTGGACAGGGTGTCACCCCTCCACTTT. Amino acids: CASSQVDRVSPLHF.

The chain couples TRBV18 to TRBJ2-7; 8 bases agree with TRBD1. J was trimmed by 2 bases and V by 5 bases; bases with no gene match: 2. This CDR3 is 13 amino acids long. Germline values: CDR1 KGHSH, CDR2 LQKENI. The CDR3 DNA is TGTGCCAGCTCAGCACAGGGGGCCTACGAGCAGTACTTC. The encoded protein is CASSAQGAYEQYF.

The chain carries TRBV7-2 and TRBJ2-3; TRBD2 matches 9 bases. V shed 5 bases and J 3 bases; nucleotides not matched to a gene: 9. The germline V gene encodes CDR1 SGHTA and CDR2 FQGNSA. The CDR3 has 16 amino acids. The CDR3 nucleotides are TGTGCCAGCAGCCGGAGGACTAGCGAGGGGACAGATACGCAGTATTTT. Translated: CASSRRTSEGTDTQYF. Full variable domain (remainder filled in from reference TRBV7-2 and TRBJ2-3): GAGVSQSPSNKVTEKGKDVELRCDPISGHTALYWYRQSLGQGLEFLIYFQGNSAPDKSGLPSDRFSAERTGGSVSTLTIQRTQQEDSAVYLCASSRRTSEGTDTQYFGPGTRLTVL.

The chain carries TRBV10-3 and TRBJ2-4, with D possibly being TRBD1 or TRBD2 (6 bases each). The CDR3 runs 12 residues. The germline CDR1 and CDR2 sequences are ENHRY and SYGVKD. The V end was cut by 8 bases, the J end by 7 bases, with 12 bases between. The CDR3 here is CAIGPGANIQYF. The CDR3 DNA is TGTGCCATCGGGCCGGGGGCGAACATTCAGTACTTC.

The rearrangement uses TRBV9 and TRBJ2-7; 9 bases are shared with TRBD1. V dropped 1 base and J dropped 0; count of bases not matched to a gene: 2. The CDR3 length is 15 residues. CDR1 and CDR2 (germline): SGDLS, YYNGEE. The CDR3 sequence: CASSVSTGGSYEQYF. The CDR3 coding sequence is TGTGCCAGCAGCGTATCGACAGGGGGCTCCTACGAGCAGTACTTC.

The rearrangement joins TRBV7-2 to TRBJ2-7; 8 bases agree with TRBD1. The CDR3 runs 15 residues. Germline trimming cut 0 bases from V and 2 bases from J; bases unmatched to any gene: 3. Germline CDR1 and CDR2: SGHTA and FQGNSA. CDR3 DNA sequence: TGTGCCAGCAGCTTAGCAGGACAGGGACCCTACGAGCAGTACTTC. It encodes CASSLAGQGPYEQYF.

The chain recombines TRBV7-6 with TRBJ2-3; 7 nucleotides line up with TRBD2. Trimming at V came to 1 base and at J to 3 bases, leaving 4 bases not matched to a gene. Looked up from germline, CDR1 is SGHVS and CDR2 is FNYEAQ. This CDR3 contains 15 residues. CDR3 DNA sequence: TGTGCCAGCAGCTTAGGCGGCGGGGGAACAGATACGCAGTATTTT. Protein sequence: CASSLGGGGTDTQYF.

This CDR3 is CASSEASRGGQPQHF. As DNA, the CDR3 is TGTGCCAGCAGTGAAGCCTCCAGGGGTGGTCAGCCCCAGCATTTT. This chain links TRBV6-1 with TRBJ1-5, with D perhaps TRBD1 (6 bases). Looked up from germline, CDR1 is MNHNS and CDR2 is SASEGT. CDR3 size: 15 residues. Trimming took off 0 bases at V and 6 bases at J, with 12 bases between the two ends.

The CDR3 nucleotides read TGCAGCCTCTCGGTTGGCGGGACCAGCACAGATACGCAGTATTTT. Translating it yields CSLSVGGTSTDTQYF. The genes are TRBV29-1 and TRBJ2-3; TRBD2 is a possible D gene (6 bases). Germline V gene sequence: CDR1 SQVTM, CDR2 ANQGSEA. This CDR3 is 15 amino acids long. Trimming removed 8 bases at V and 0 bases at J, with 18 bases between.

About this clone: Given a much more abundant clone one base away, this may be a read error. Other DNA sequences in the sample encode the same CDR3. The chain links TRBV4-1 to TRBJ2-7; D unclear. Germline V gives CDR1 MGHRA, CDR2 YSYEKL. The CDR3 extends over 13 amino acids. V was cut by 4 bases and J by 7 bases, with 14 bases left in between. The CDR3 DNA sequence: TGCGCCAGCAGCCGCCCAGATATCTATGAGCAGTACTTC. Protein: CASSRPDIYEQYF.

This chain joins TRBV7-2 and TRBJ2-7; tentative D call: TRBD1 (5 bases). The CDR3 covers 12 residues. Germline CDR1 and CDR2: SGHTA and FQGNSA. The V gene lost 6 bases and the J gene lost 3 bases, with 9 bases spanning the gap. The CDR3 spells CASSTDSYEQYF. CDR3 DNA: TGTGCCAGCAGTACAGACAGCTACGAGCAGTACTTC.

The chain employs TRBV5-1 and TRBJ1-1, with D possibly TRBD1 on 5 matching bases. CDR1 and CDR2 from the germline V gene are SGHRS and YFSETQ. V was pared by 2 bases and J by 1 base, with 9 bases between. The CDR3 totals 14 residues. CDR3 loop: CASSLGVSNTEAFF. The CDR3 bases are TGCGCCAGCAGCTTAGGGGTTTCGAACACTGAAGCTTTCTTT.

This clone was seen just once. This chain joins TRBV5-4 and TRBJ2-2, with 10 positions matching TRBD2. Germline trimming cut 7 bases from V and 1 base from J; bases unmatched to any gene: 4. Germline V gene sequence: CDR1 SGHNT, CDR2 YYREEE (reference sequence). CDR3 size: 15 residues. The DNA of the CDR3 is TGTGCCAGCGCCACTAGCGGGGAGAACACCGGGGAGCTGTTTTTT. Protein sequence: CASATSGENTGELFF.

The chain employs TRBV5-1 and TRBJ2-7; D may be TRBD1 or TRBD2 (6 bases each). This CDR3 has 13 residues. The germline gives CDR1 SGHRS, CDR2 YFSETQ. V lost 4 bases to trimming and J lost 6 bases, with 14 bases between them. CDR3 DNA: TGCGCCAGCAGCACCGGTTGGGGGGCCGAGCAGTACTTC. This sequence encodes CASSTGWGAEQYF.

The chain is built from TRBV5-1 and TRBJ2-1; 12 bases match TRBD1. This CDR3 spans 16 amino acids. V was pared by 3 bases and J by 6 bases, with 7 bases of the junction left unmatched. CDR1 SGHRS and CDR2 YFSETQ come from the germline V gene. The CDR3 reads CASSSSGTGGLNEQFF. In nucleotides, the CDR3 is TGCGCCAGCAGCTCCTCCGGGACAGGGGGCCTCAATGAGCAGTTCTTC.

The CDR3 nucleotides read TGTGCCAGCTCACCTGGACTAGCGGGGGACTACGAGCAGTACTTC. Translation: CASSPGLAGDYEQYF. The rearrangement uses TRBV18 and TRBJ2-7, with 13 bases that match TRBD2. With 3 bases clipped from V and 3 bases from J, the junction kept 2 bases outside the gene matches. Germline V gives CDR1 KGHSH, CDR2 LQKENI. The CDR3 extends over 15 amino acids.

The gene calls are TRBV29-1 and TRBJ2-6, with TRBD1 matching 7 bases. This CDR3 is built from 17 residues. CDR1 is SQVTM, CDR2 ANQGSEA, per germline. The J segment lost 2 bases and the V segment lost 6 bases, leaving 13 bases of the junction unmatched. The CDR3 spells CSVLPGQSWAGANVLTF. The CDR3 DNA is TGCAGCGTCTTGCCGGGACAGTCTTGGGCTGGGGCCAACGTCCTGACTTTC.

The V call is TRBV7-9, the J call TRBJ2-3; unclear D gene. The CDR3 has 12 residues. Trimming removed 2 bases from V and 4 bases from J, with 4 bases in between. Germline values: CDR1 SEHNR, CDR2 FQNEAQ (reference sequence). The CDR3: CASSLIPDTQYF. For the CDR3, the DNA is TGTGCCAGCAGCTTAATTCCAGATACGCAGTATTTT.